The rows below give T cell receptor beta chains drawn from one sample of a study of cytomegalovirus exposure and HLA in healthy donors. Libraries were prepared by immunoSEQ multiplex PCR; TCRdb keeps only in-frame clonotypes and omits some of them. This sample's table reports about 200,000 clones. Sequencing was performed on PBMCs. These receptors all stem from a girl aged 2-9 years in good health and CMV-seropositive. CDR3s include the opening cysteine and the closing phenylalanine or tryptophan. The D gene is left open where the match is weak.

>TRBV28|TRBJ1-2|.
CASRQISTGFFYGYTF
TGTGCCAGCAGGCAAATTTCGACAGGATTCTTCTATGGCTACACCTTC
>TRBV29-1|TRBJ2-1|TRBD1
CSVARTGIPYNEQFF
TGCAGCGTTGCTAGGACAGGGATCCCCTACAATGAGCAGTTCTTC
>TRBV7-9|TRBJ1-1|.
CASSRGQILSEAFF
TGTGCCAGCAGCCGTGGACAGATTTTGTCTGAAGCTTTCTTT
>TRBV29-1|TRBJ1-1|.
CSVQPTAMNTEAFF
TGCAGCGTCCAACCGACAGCGATGAACACTGAAGCTTTCTTT
>TRBV2|TRBJ1-2|.
CASSPEQGIGYTF
TGTGCCAGCTCCCCGGAACAGGGTATAGGCTACACCTTC
>TRBV28|TRBJ2-3|TRBD1
CASRNGQGIADTQYF
TGTGCCAGCAGAAACGGACAGGGGATCGCAGATACGCAGTATTTT
>TRBV5-4|TRBJ2-5|TRBD1
CASSLSTGAQETQYF
TGTGCCAGCAGCTTGTCAACAGGGGCGCAAGAGACCCAGTACTTC
>TRBV19|TRBJ2-2|.
CASSIPRPGELFF
TGTGCCAGTAGTATTCCTAGACCCGGGGAGCTGTTTTTT
>TRBV9|TRBJ1-2|TRBD1
CASSLGTGQAGQGYTF
TGTGCCAGCAGCCTAGGAACTGGACAGGCCGGGCAGGGCTACACCTTC
>TRBV27|TRBJ1-4|.
CASSLYRQGEKLFF
TGTGCCAGCAGTTTATACAGGCAAGGGGAAAAACTGTTTTTT
>TRBV20-1|TRBJ2-7|.
CSAWRHYEQYF
TGCAGTGCCTGGAGGCATTACGAGCAGTACTTC
>TRBV2|TRBJ1-1|.
CASSGYQVNTEAFF
TGTGCCAGCAGTGGATATCAGGTGAACACTGAAGCTTTCTTT
>TRBV28|TRBJ1-5|.
CASSISDQPQHF
TGTGCCAGCAGTATATCCGATCAGCCCCAGCATTTT
>TRBV19|TRBJ1-2|.
CASSILGGGTKNYGYTF
TGTGCCAGTAGTATTTTAGGCGGTGGCACGAAGAACTATGGCTACACCTTC
>TRBV15|TRBJ2-7|TRBD1
CATSRAGTGNYEQYF
TGTGCCACCAGCAGAGCTGGGACAGGGAATTACGAGCAGTACTTC
>TRBV18|TRBJ2-7|TRBD1
CASSPGTGRPYEQYF
TGTGCCAGCTCACCGGGGACAGGAAGACCCTACGAGCAGTACTTC
>TRBV28|TRBJ2-1|TRBD1
CASSSSDRGDEQFF
TGTGCCAGCAGCTCGTCGGACAGGGGTGACGAGCAGTTCTTC
>TRBV27|TRBJ1-1|.
CASSPHDLEAFF
TGTGCCAGCAGTCCCCACGATTTGGAGGCTTTCTTT
>TRBV5-6|TRBJ1-3|.
CASSSAGGIGGNTIYF
TGTGCCAGCAGCTCCGCAGGAGGTATCGGTGGAAACACCATATATTTT
>TRBV7-3|TRBJ2-1|.
CASSPLGSVYNEQFF
TGTGCCAGCAGCCCTTTGGGTAGCGTCTACAATGAGCAGTTCTTC
>TRBV7-9|TRBJ1-1|TRBD1
CASSFFRDRGFAEAFF
TGTGCCAGCAGCTTCTTCCGGGACAGGGGCTTCGCTGAAGCTTTCTTT
>TRBV19|TRBJ1-2|TRBD1
CASRTRGLLDYGYTF
TGTGCCAGTAGGACCAGGGGGCTTTTGGACTATGGCTACACCTTC
>TRBV9|TRBJ1-2|.
CASSTPVSGPGYTF
TGTGCCAGCAGCACCCCCGTAAGTGGGCCTGGCTACACCTTC
>TRBV4-1|TRBJ2-3|.
CASSQWTDPSTDTQYF
TGCGCCAGCAGCCAATGGACAGACCCTAGCACAGATACGCAGTATTTT
>TRBV5-1|TRBJ1-3|TRBD1
CASSGSGQGGGNTIYF
TGCGCCAGCAGCGGGTCTGGACAGGGAGGTGGAAACACCATATATTTT
>TRBV28|TRBJ2-3|.
CASSFGGKGSDTQYF
TGTGCCAGCAGTTTTGGGGGCAAGGGGTCGGATACGCAGTATTTT
>TRBV5-1|TRBJ2-3|TRBD2
CASSLKAGGTDTQYF
TGCGCCAGCAGCCTCAAAGCGGGAGGCACAGATACGCAGTATTTT
>TRBV19|TRBJ2-1|TRBD2
CASAGTSAYNEQFF
TGTGCCAGTGCCGGGACTAGCGCTTACAATGAGCAGTTCTTC
>TRBV2|TRBJ2-7|.
CASSGGAGGYEQYF
TGTGCCAGCAGCGGGGGGGCAGGGGGGTACGAGCAGTACTTC
>TRBV6-5|TRBJ1-4|TRBD1
CASRPHDRGGEKLFF
TGTGCCAGCAGGCCTCATGACAGGGGAGGAGAAAAACTGTTTTTT
>TRBV2|TRBJ2-7|TRBD2
CASSGGLLAGSYEQYF
TGTGCCAGCAGTGGAGGATTACTAGCGGGGTCCTACGAGCAGTACTTC
>TRBV6-5|TRBJ2-5|.
CASSSEIRQQETQYF
TGTGCCAGCAGTTCCGAGATTCGACAGCAAGAGACCCAGTACTTC
>TRBV7-9|TRBJ2-1|TRBD1
CASILQGQGFNEQFF
TGTGCCAGCATCCTGCAGGGACAGGGGTTCAATGAGCAGTTCTTC
>TRBV10-3|TRBJ2-1|TRBD1
CAISGPGQGTNEQFF
TGTGCCATCAGCGGGCCGGGACAGGGGACTAATGAGCAGTTCTTC
>TRBV11-3|TRBJ2-3|TRBD2
CASSPQLAGGSDTQYF
TGTGCCAGCAGCCCCCAACTAGCGGGAGGCTCAGATACGCAGTATTTT
>TRBV5-4|TRBJ2-6|TRBD2
CASSREAGVRSGANVLTF
TGTGCCAGCAGCCGGGAGGCGGGAGTGCGTTCAGGGGCCAACGTCCTGACTTTC
>TRBV10-1|TRBJ2-2|TRBD1
CASSEGQGATGELFF
TGCGCCAGCAGTGAAGGGCAGGGGGCTACCGGGGAGCTGTTTTTT
>TRBV28|TRBJ2-7|.
CASSLTGSSYEQYF
TGTGCCAGCAGTTTGACGGGTTCCTCCTACGAGCAGTACTTC
>TRBV27|TRBJ1-5|.
CASSLYQGHQPQHF
TGTGCCAGCAGTTTATATCAGGGGCATCAGCCCCAGCATTTT
>TRBV7-2|TRBJ2-7|.
CASSLELGSYEQYF
TGTGCCAGCAGCTTAGAGCTCGGGTCCTACGAGCAGTACTTC
>TRBV7-7|TRBJ2-5|TRBD2
CASSLSPGGWETQYF
TGTGCTAGCAGCTTATCCCCGGGAGGATGGGAGACCCAGTACTTC
>TRBV5-1|TRBJ1-2|TRBD1
CASSFLKDRGRPDYGYTF
TGCGCCAGCAGCTTCCTAAAGGACAGGGGGCGCCCGGACTATGGCTACACCTTC
>TRBV5-6|TRBJ2-5|TRBD1
CASSPRTGLGETQYF
TGTGCCAGCAGCCCACGGACAGGGCTGGGAGAGACCCAGTACTTC
>TRBV28|TRBJ1-2|TRBD1
CASSQDRLYYGYTF
TGTGCCAGCAGTCAGGACAGGCTGTACTATGGCTACACCTTC
>TRBV5-1|TRBJ2-7|.
CASSLTRSYEQYF
TGCGCCAGCAGCTTGACCAGGTCCTACGAGCAGTACTTC
>TRBV20-1|TRBJ2-5|.
CSGLAGETQYF
TGCAGTGGTCTAGCTGGCGAGACCCAGTACTTC
>TRBV5-4|TRBJ2-1|TRBD2
CASSLAVASGSSYHEQFF
TGTGCCAGCAGCTTGGCAGTCGCTAGCGGAAGCTCCTACCATGAGCAGTTCTTC
>TRBV7-2|TRBJ1-1|.
CASSLDPNTEAFF
TGTGCCAGCAGCTTAGATCCAAACACTGAAGCTTTCTTT
>TRBV5-1|TRBJ1-2|.
CASSQVAGTDSFGYTF
TGCGCCAGCAGCCAAGTGGCGGGCACAGACTCTTTTGGCTACACCTTC
>TRBV5-1|TRBJ2-7|TRBD1
CASSLASGQAGYEQYF
TGCGCCAGCAGCTTGGCGTCCGGACAGGCCGGCTACGAGCAGTACTTC
>TRBV19|TRBJ2-2|TRBD2
CASSIRLAAVPNTGELFF
TGTGCCAGTAGTATTCGACTAGCGGCAGTCCCGAACACCGGGGAGCTGTTTTTT
>TRBV6-6|TRBJ2-7|TRBD1
CASSFPDRVAEQYF
TGTGCCAGCAGTTTCCCGGACAGGGTGGCCGAGCAGTACTTC
>TRBV27|TRBJ2-7|.
CASSFEGIRHEQYF
TGTGCCAGCAGTTTCGAGGGAATCCGCCACGAGCAGTACTTC